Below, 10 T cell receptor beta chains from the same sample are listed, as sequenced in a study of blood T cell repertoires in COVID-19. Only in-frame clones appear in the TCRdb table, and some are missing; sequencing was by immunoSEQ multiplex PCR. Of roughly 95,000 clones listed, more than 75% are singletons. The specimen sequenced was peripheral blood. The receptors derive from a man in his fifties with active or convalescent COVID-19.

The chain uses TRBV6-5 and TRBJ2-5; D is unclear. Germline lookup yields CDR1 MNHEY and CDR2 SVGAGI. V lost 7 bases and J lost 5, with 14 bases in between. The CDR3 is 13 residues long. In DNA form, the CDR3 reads TGTGCCAGCACCGGTCGGGTCCGGGAGACCCAGTACTTC. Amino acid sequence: CASTGRVRETQYF.

CDR3 sequence (DNA): TGCGCCAGCAGCGGTACTAGCGGGGGGTACTACGAGCAGTACGTC. Encoded protein: CASSGTSGGYYEQYV. The chain carries TRBV10-2 and TRBJ2-7; TRBD2 agrees at 12 bases. With V trimmed by 6 bases and J by 3 bases, 6 bases remained unmatched. Germline loops: CDR1 WSHSY, CDR2 SAAADI. This CDR3 comprises 15 residues.

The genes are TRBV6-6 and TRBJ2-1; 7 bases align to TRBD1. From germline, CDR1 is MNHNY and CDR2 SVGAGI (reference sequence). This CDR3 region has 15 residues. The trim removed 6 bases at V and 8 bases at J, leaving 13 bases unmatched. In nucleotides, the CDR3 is TGTGCCAGCAGCCACTCTGGACAGGCTGTTTATGAGCAGTTCTTC. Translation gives CASSHSGQAVYEQFF.

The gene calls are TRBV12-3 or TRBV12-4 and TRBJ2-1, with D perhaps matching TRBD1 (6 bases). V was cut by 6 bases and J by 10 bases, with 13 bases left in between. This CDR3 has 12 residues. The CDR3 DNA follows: TGTGCCAGCAGCCTGAACAGGGCCGAGCAGTTCTTC. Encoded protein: CASSLNRAEQFF.

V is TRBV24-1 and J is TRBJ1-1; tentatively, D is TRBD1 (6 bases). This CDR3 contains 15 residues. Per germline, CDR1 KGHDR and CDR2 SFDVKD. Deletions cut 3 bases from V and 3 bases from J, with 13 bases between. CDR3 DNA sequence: TGTGCCACCAGTGATAGTAAGGGGGGGGACACTGAAGCTTTCTTT. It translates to CATSDSKGGDTEAFF.

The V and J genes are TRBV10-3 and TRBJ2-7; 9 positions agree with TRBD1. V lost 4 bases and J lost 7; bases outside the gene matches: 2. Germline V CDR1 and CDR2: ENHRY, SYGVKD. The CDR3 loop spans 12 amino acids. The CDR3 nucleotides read TGTGCCATCAGTGGGACAGGGGATGAGCAGTACTTC. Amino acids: CAISGTGDEQYF.

Here the CDR3 DNA reads TGTGCCAGCAGTAGAGACAGGGGGTCGAATGAAAAACTGTTTTTT. It translates to CASSRDRGSNEKLFF. The chain recombines TRBV27 with TRBJ1-4; TRBD1 agrees at 9 bases. This CDR3 region has 15 residues. Germline-derived CDR1 and CDR2 are MNHEY and SMNVEV (reference sequence). The J segment lost 5 bases and the V segment lost 5 bases, leaving 6 bases of the junction unmatched.

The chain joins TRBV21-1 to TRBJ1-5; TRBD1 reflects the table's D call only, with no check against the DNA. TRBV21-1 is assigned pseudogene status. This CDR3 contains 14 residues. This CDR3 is CASIPGTGEQPQHF. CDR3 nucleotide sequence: TGTGCCAGCATCCCCGGGACAGGGGAACAGCCCCAGCATTTT.

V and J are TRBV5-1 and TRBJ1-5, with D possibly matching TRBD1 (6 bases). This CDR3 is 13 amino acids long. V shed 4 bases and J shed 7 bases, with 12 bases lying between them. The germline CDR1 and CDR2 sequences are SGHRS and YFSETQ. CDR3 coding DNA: TGCGCCAGCAGCGAACAGGGTATGCAGCCCCAGCATTTT. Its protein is CASSEQGMQPQHF.

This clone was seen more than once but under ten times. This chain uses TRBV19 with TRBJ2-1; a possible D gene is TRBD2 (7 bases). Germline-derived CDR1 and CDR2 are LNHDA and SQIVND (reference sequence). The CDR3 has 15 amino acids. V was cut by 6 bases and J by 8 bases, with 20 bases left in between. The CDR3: CASSQGRGGPYEQFF. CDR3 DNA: TGTGCCAGTAGCCAAGGGAGGGGGGGGCCCTATGAGCAGTTCTTC. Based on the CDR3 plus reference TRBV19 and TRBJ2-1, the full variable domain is DGGITQSPKYLFRKEGQNVTLSCEQNLNHDAMYWYRQDPGQGLRLIYYSQIVNDFQKGDIAEGYSVSREKKESFPLTVTSAQKNPTAFYLCASSQGRGGPYEQFFGPGTRLTVL.